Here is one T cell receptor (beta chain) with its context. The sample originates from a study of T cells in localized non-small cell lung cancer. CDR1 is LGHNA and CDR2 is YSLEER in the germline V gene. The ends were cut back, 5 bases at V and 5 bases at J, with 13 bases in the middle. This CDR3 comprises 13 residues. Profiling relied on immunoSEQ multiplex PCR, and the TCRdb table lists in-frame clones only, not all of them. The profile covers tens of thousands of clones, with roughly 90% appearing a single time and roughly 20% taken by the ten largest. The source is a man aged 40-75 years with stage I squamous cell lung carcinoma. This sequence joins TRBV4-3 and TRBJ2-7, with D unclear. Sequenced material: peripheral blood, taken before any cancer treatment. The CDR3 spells CASSKGRVNEQYF. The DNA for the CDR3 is TGCGCCAGCAGCAAAGGTCGTGTAAACGAGCAGTACTTC.